A selection of T cell receptor beta chains follows, all from one sample in a study of blood T cell repertoires in COVID-19. Libraries were prepared by immunoSEQ multiplex PCR; TCRdb keeps only in-frame clonotypes and omits some of them. The sample shows more than 300,000 clones, roughly 91% of them seen only once. Sequenced material: PBMCs or T cells enriched from blood (not recorded which). Receptors originate from a woman aged 18-29 years who had recovered from COVID-19. Both conserved end residues are part of each CDR3. Fields, in order: V gene, J gene, CDR3 protein.

v_gene: TRBV18
j_gene: TRBJ2-1
CDR3aa: CASSPGTADQNEQFF

v_gene: TRBV11-2
j_gene: TRBJ2-1
CDR3aa: CASSLGPNEQFF

v_gene: TRBV7-9
j_gene: TRBJ2-7
CDR3aa: CASSLNPWATSIYEQYF

v_gene: TRBV9
j_gene: TRBJ2-7
CDR3aa: CASSANRIDSLEQYF

v_gene: TRBV3-1/TRBV3-2
j_gene: TRBJ2-5
CDR3aa: CASRKVAGRWSLQETQYF

v_gene: TRBV24-1
j_gene: TRBJ2-7
CDR3aa: CATSEPGQSEQYF

v_gene: TRBV5-1
j_gene: TRBJ2-2
CDR3aa: CASSVQGNGELFF

v_gene: TRBV27
j_gene: TRBJ2-7
CDR3aa: CASRQTEGYTYEQYF

v_gene: TRBV14
j_gene: TRBJ1-2
CDR3aa: CASSQEGRSHGYTF

v_gene: TRBV9
j_gene: TRBJ1-2
CDR3aa: CASSVGQGLNYGYTF

v_gene: TRBV7-7
j_gene: TRBJ2-3
CDR3aa: CASSPSGGYTDTQYF

v_gene: TRBV28
j_gene: TRBJ1-3
CDR3aa: CASSLSRRDFSGNTIYF

v_gene: TRBV19
j_gene: TRBJ1-5
CDR3aa: CASRTESNQPQHF

v_gene: TRBV5-5
j_gene: TRBJ1-4
CDR3aa: CASSLGTGASGLFF

v_gene: TRBV4-2
j_gene: TRBJ1-6
CDR3aa: CASSKPAPGGNSPLHF

v_gene: TRBV30
j_gene: TRBJ2-3
CDR3aa: CAWRRLTGPRDTQYF

v_gene: TRBV5-4
j_gene: TRBJ1-1
CDR3aa: CASSLGPGDTEAFF

v_gene: TRBV11-2
j_gene: TRBJ2-5
CDR3aa: CASSFNRGGKETQYF

v_gene: TRBV5-5
j_gene: TRBJ1-2
CDR3aa: CASNEGTHYGYTF

v_gene: TRBV7-2
j_gene: TRBJ2-1
CDR3aa: CASSLGLRTLSYNEQFF

v_gene: TRBV12-5
j_gene: TRBJ2-2
CDR3aa: CASAPGTGELFF

v_gene: TRBV12-3/TRBV12-4
j_gene: TRBJ1-1
CDR3aa: CATGDSPSWVAFF

v_gene: TRBV15
j_gene: TRBJ2-1
CDR3aa: CATRRSGGASNEQFF

v_gene: TRBV6-5
j_gene: TRBJ1-6
CDR3aa: CASRQKSSYNSPLHF

v_gene: TRBV12-3/TRBV12-4
j_gene: TRBJ2-7
CDR3aa: CASSLGGGPEQYF

v_gene: TRBV7-9
j_gene: TRBJ1-1
CDR3aa: CASRPELEAFF